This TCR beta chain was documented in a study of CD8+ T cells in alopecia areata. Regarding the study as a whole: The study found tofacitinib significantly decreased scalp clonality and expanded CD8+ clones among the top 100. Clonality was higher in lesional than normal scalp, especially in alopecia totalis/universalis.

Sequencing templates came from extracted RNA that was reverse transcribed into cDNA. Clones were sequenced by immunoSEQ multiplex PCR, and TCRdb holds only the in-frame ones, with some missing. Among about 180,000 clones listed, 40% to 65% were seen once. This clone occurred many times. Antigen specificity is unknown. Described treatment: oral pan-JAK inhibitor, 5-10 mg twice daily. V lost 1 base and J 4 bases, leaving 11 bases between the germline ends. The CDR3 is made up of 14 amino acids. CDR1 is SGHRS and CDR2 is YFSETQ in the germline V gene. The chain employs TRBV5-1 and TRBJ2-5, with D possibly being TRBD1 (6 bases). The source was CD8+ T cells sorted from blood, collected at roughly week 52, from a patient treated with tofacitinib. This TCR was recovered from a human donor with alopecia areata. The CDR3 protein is CASSLNQGLETQYF. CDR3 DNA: TGCGCCAGCAGCTTGAACCAGGGGCTAGAGACCCAGTACTTC.